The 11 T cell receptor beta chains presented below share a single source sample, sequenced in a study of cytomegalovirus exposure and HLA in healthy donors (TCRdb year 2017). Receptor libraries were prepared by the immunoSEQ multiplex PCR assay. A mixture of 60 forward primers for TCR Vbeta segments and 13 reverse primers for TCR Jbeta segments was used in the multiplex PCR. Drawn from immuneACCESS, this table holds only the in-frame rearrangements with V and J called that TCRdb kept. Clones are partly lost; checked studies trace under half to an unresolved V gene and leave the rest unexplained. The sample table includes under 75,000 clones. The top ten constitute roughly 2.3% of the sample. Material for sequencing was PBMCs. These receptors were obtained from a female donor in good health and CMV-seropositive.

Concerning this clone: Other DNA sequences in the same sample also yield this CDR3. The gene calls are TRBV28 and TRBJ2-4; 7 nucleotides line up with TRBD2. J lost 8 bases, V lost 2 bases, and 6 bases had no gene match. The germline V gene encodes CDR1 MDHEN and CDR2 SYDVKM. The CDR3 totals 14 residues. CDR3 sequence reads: CASSLLQGGDIQYF. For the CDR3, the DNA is TGTGCCAGCAGTTTACTCCAGGGAGGGGACATTCAGTACTTC.

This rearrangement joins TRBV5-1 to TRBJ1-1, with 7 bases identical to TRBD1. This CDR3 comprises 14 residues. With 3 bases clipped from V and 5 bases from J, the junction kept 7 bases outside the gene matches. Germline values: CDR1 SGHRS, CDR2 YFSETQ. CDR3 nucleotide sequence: TGCGCCAGCAGCTCCCTGACAGGGCCTACTGAAGCTTTCTTT. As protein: CASSSLTGPTEAFF.

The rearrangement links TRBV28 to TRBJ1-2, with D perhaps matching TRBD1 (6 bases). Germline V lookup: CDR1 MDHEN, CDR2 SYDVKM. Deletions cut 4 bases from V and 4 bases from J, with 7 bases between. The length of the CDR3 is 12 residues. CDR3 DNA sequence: TGTGCCAGCAGTTGGGACATCTATGGCTACACCTTC. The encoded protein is CASSWDIYGYTF.

The CDR3 coding sequence is TGCAGGGGAGGGGGTTTGGGGGGCTACACCTTC. Protein: CRGGGLGGYTF. This rearrangement joins TRBV20-1 to TRBJ1-2, with D possibly being TRBD1 (6 bases). The V gene's germline CDR1 is DFQATT and CDR2 SNEGSKA (reference sequence). This CDR3 is built from 11 residues.

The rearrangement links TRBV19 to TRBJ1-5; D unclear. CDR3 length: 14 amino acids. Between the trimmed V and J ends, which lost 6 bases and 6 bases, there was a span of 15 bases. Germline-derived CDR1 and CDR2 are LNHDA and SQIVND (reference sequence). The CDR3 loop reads CASSHSQNGQPQHF. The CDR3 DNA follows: TGTGCCAGTAGCCACAGTCAGAACGGTCAGCCCCAGCATTTT.

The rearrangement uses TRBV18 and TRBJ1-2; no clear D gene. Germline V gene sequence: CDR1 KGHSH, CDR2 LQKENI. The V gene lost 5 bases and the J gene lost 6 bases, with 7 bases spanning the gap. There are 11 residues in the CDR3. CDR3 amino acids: CASSSGDGYTF. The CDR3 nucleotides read TGTGCCAGCTCATCAGGCGATGGCTACACCTTC.

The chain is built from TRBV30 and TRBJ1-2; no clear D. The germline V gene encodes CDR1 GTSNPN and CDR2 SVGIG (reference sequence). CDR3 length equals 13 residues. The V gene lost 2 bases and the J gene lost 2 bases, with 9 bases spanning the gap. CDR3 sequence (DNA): TGTGCCTGGAGTAGTCCGGGAAACTATGGCTACACCTTC. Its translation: CAWSSPGNYGYTF.

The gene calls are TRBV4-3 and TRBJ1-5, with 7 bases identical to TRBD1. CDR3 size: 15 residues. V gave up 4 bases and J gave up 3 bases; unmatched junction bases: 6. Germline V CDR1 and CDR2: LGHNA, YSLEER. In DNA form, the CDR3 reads TGCGCCAGCAGCCCCGTAACAGGGGACAATCAGCCCCAGCATTTT. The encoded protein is CASSPVTGDNQPQHF.

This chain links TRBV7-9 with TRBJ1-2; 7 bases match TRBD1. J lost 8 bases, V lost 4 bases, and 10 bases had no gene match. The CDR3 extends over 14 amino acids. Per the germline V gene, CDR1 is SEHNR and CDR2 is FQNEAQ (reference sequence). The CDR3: CASSSYRQGGGYTF. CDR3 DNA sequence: TGTGCCAGCAGCTCCTACCGACAGGGAGGAGGCTACACCTTC. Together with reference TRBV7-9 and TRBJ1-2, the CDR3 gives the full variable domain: DTGVSQNPRHKITKRGQNVTFRCDPISEHNRLYWYRQTLGQGPEFLTYFQNEAQLEKSRLLSDRFSAERPKGSFSTLEIQRTEQGDSAMYLCASSSYRQGGGYTFGSGTRLTVV.

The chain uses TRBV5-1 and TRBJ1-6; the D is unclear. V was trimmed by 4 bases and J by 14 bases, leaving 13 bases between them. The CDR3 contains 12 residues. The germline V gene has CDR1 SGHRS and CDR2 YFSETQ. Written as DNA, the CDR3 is TGCGCCAGCAGCCCCGGTCGGGGAGCCCTCCACTTT. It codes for CASSPGRGALHF.

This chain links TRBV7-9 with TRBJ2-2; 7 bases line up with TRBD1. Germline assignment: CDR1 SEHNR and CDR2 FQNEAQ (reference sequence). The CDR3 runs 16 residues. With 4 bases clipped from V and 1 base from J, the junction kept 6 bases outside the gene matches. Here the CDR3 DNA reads TGTGCCAGCAGCTCGGACAGGCCCCAGAACACCGGGGAGCTGTTTTTT. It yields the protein CASSSDRPQNTGELFF. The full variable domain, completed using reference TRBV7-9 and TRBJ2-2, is DTGVSQNPRHKITKRGQNVTFRCDPISEHNRLYWYRQTLGQGPEFLTYFQNEAQLEKSRLLSDRFSAERPKGSFSTLEIQRTEQGDSAMYLCASSSDRPQNTGELFFGEGSRLTVL.